This is a list of T cell receptor beta chains from one sample in a study of Graves' ophthalmopathy and Graves' hyperthyroidism. TCRdb called the multiplex PCR reads again in MiXCR, with one record for every CDR3 protein. The sample records 500,000 to 700,000 distinct CDR3 sequences, around a fifth being singletons. Sequenced input: peripheral blood. The origin of the receptors is a woman under 30 with stable Graves' hyperthyroidism. Some clones in this sample may be carry-over from other donors' samples. Each CDR3 is given with its conserved first and last residue. Fields, in order: V gene, J gene, clone size, D gene, CDR3 protein, CDR3 DNA. D genes are given only for firm matches. Not all rows give a size; the values are once, few, many and, for expanded clones, a class.

TRBV30	TRBJ1-6	-	TRBD1	CAWDGTGDNSPLHF	TGTGCCTGGGACGGGACAGGGGATAATTCACCCCTCCACTTT
TRBV6-5	TRBJ2-2	-	-	CASSYGHITGELFF	TGTGCCAGCAGTTACGGTCACATCACCGGGGAGCTGTTTTTT
TRBV18	TRBJ1-5	few	TRBD1	CASSPGTAINQPQHF	TGTGCCAGCTCACCCGGGACAGCAATCAATCAGCCCCAGCATTTT
TRBV20-1	TRBJ1-1	once	-	CSAIALGTGSRTEAFF	TGCAGTGCTATAGCATTAGGGACCGGCAGTCGGACTGAAGCTTTCTTT
TRBV27	TRBJ2-7	many	-	CASSFRGVPLYEQYF	TGTGCCAGCAGTTTCCGAGGTGTGCCCCTCTACGAGCAGTACTTC
TRBV12-3/TRBV12-4	TRBJ2-5	many	TRBD2	CASSLAFAGGRETQYF	TGTGCCAGCAGTTTAGCGTTCGCGGGGGGCAGGGAGACCCAGTACTTC
TRBV6-5	TRBJ1-1	many	-	CASSSRGDTEAFF	TGTGCCAGCAGTTCCAGGGGCGACACTGAAGCTTTCTTT
TRBV9	TRBJ2-5	few	-	CASSVDGGATQYF	TGTGCCAGCAGCGTAGATGGGGGGGCGACCCAGTACTTC
TRBV19	TRBJ1-3	many	-	CASSISDYTIYF	TGTGCCAGCAGTATTTCAGACTACACCATATATTTT
TRBV2	TRBJ1-5	-	TRBD1	CASSEFRTGVVFGDNQPQHF	TGTGCCAGCAGTGAGTTCAGGACAGGGGTTGTTTTCGGTGACAATCAGCCCCAGCATTTT
TRBV20-1	TRBJ2-1	many	TRBD2	CSARPGTRGGRAYNEQFF	TGCAGTGCTAGACCAGGGACCCGTGGCGGGAGGGCCTACAATGAGCAGTTCTTC
TRBV5-6	TRBJ2-7	many	-	CASSFNIYEQYF	TGTGCCAGCAGCTTTAATATCTACGAGCAGTACTTC
TRBV12-3/TRBV12-4	TRBJ1-1	many	-	CASSLSGRTEAFF	TGTGCCAGCAGTTTATCGGGTCGTACTGAAGCTTTCTTT
TRBV20-1	TRBJ1-1	many	-	CSATMGARNTEAFF	TGCAGTGCCACCATGGGGGCCCGGAACACTGAAGCTTTCTTT
TRBV6-4	TRBJ1-5	many	TRBD1	CASSDPGQWRNQPQHF	TGTGCCAGCAGTGACCCGGGACAGTGGAGAAATCAGCCCCAGCATTTT
TRBV10-3	TRBJ2-7	-	TRBD1	CAISQGVENSYEQYF	TGTGCCATCAGTCAGGGGGTAGAGAACTCCTACGAGCAGTACTTC
TRBV12-3/TRBV12-4	TRBJ1-1	many	-	CASSFGGNLGGEAFF	TGTGCCAGCAGTTTTGGTGGGAACCTAGGTGGTGAAGCTTTCTTT
TRBV28	TRBJ2-1	many	-	CASTTFGGAPNEQFF	TGTGCCAGCACCACCTTTGGGGGGGCGCCGAATGAGCAGTTCTTC
TRBV28	TRBJ2-5	few	TRBD2	CASSLGRGGHSFGTQYF	TGTGCCAGCAGTTTAGGTCGGGGGGGGCATTCGTTTGGGACCCAGTACTTC
TRBV9	TRBJ1-5	-	-	CASSVDGRTNQPQHF	TGTGCCAGCAGCGTAGATGGGAGGACTAATCAGCCCCAGCATTTT
TRBV5-4	TRBJ2-4	few	TRBD1	CASSLAGTALLRGTGNIQYF	TGTGCCAGCAGCTTGGCCGGGACAGCTCTATTACGTGGGACAGGAAACATTCAGTACTTC
TRBV12-3/TRBV12-4	TRBJ1-1	-	-	CASSVTRDGGTEAFF	TGTGCCAGCAGTGTAACCCGGGACGGGGGCACTGAAGCTTTCTTT
TRBV11-2	TRBJ1-1	many	-	CASSLFTGPRGTEAFF	TGTGCCAGCAGCTTATTTACAGGCCCTCGGGGAACTGAAGCTTTCTTT
TRBV7-8	TRBJ2-2	many	-	CASSNFQGARDTGELFF	TGTGCCAGCAGCAATTTTCAGGGAGCCCGGGACACCGGGGAGCTGTTTTTT
TRBV19	TRBJ1-5	-	-	CASSMRTSQPQHF	TGTGCCAGTAGTATGAGGACTAGCCAGCCCCAGCATTTT
TRBV19	TRBJ1-6	-	TRBD1	CASSIGDSYNSPLHF	TGTGCCAGTAGTATTGGGGACAGTTATAATTCACCCCTCCACTTT
TRBV3-1	TRBJ2-2	many	-	CASSQGPNTGELFF	TGTGCCAGCAGCCAAGGGCCGAACACCGGGGAGCTGTTTTTT
TRBV9	TRBJ1-6	many	-	CASSIGTLNNSPLHF	TGTGCCAGCAGCATCGGGACGCTGAATAATTCACCCCTCCACTTT
TRBV7-6	TRBJ2-2	-	TRBD1	CASRDRSLNTGELFF	TGTGCCAGCAGGGACAGGAGCCTGAACACCGGGGAGCTGTTTTTT
TRBV6-1	TRBJ2-2	many	-	CASSERRGRGTGELFF	TGTGCCAGCAGTGAAAGGAGAGGGCGGGGTACCGGGGAGCTGTTTTTT
TRBV12-3/TRBV12-4	TRBJ2-5	many	TRBD1	CASSSLRQGLGETQYF	TGTGCCAGCAGTTCCCTACGACAGGGGTTGGGAGAGACCCAGTACTTC
TRBV27	TRBJ1-5	many	-	CASSLTGAVQPQHF	TGTGCCAGCAGTTTAACGGGAGCCGTCCAGCCCCAGCATTTT
TRBV9	TRBJ1-2	many	-	CASSQGHRANYGYTF	TGTGCCAGCAGCCAGGGACACCGCGCTAACTATGGCTACACCTTC
TRBV5-1	TRBJ1-2	-	-	CASSLGQVRTNYGYTF	TGCGCCAGCAGCTTGGGACAGGTCCGAACTAACTATGGCTACACCTTC
TRBV27	TRBJ2-5	many	-	CASSGPFQETQYF	TGTGCCAGCAGTGGACCGTTCCAAGAGACCCAGTACTTC
TRBV6-2/TRBV6-3	TRBJ1-1	many	TRBD1	CASSYPGTGGFGRAEAFF	TGTGCCAGCAGTTACCCTGGGACAGGGGGTTTCGGGAGAGCTGAAGCTTTCTTT
TRBV2	TRBJ2-4	few	-	CASTSKNIKYF	TGTGCCAGCACATCCAAAAACATTAAGTACTTC
TRBV9	TRBJ1-1	-	-	CASSLGSPGLNTEAFF	TGTGCCAGCAGCCTGGGAAGTCCTGGATTGAACACTGAAGCTTTCTTT
TRBV2	TRBJ1-1	many	-	CASRHRTDGNTEAFF	TGTGCCAGCAGACACAGGACAGACGGCAACACTGAAGCTTTCTTT
TRBV2	TRBJ1-2	many	-	CASSSTQGQLGGYTF	TGTGCCAGCAGTTCGACACAGGGTCAGCTTGGGGGCTACACCTTC
TRBV12-3/TRBV12-4	TRBJ1-2	-	-	CASSLTKPNYGYTF	TGTGCCAGCAGTCTAACAAAGCCTAACTATGGCTACACCTTC
TRBV12-3/TRBV12-4	TRBJ2-5	many	TRBD2	CASSLRGVQETQYF	TGTGCCAGCAGTTTACGGGGGGTCCAAGAGACCCAGTACTTC
TRBV28	TRBJ2-7	many	TRBD1	CASSNRGSSYEQYF	TGTGCCAGCAGTAACAGGGGCAGCTCCTACGAGCAGTACTTC
TRBV13	TRBJ1-1	-	TRBD1	CASSLGGDRGWDTEAFF	TGTGCCAGCAGCTTAGGCGGGGACAGGGGTTGGGACACTGAAGCTTTCTTT
TRBV27	TRBJ1-3	many	TRBD1	CASGTGLSGNTIYF	TGTGCCAGCGGGACAGGACTCTCTGGAAACACCATATATTTT
TRBV24-1	TRBJ1-2	many	-	CATSDDTGTGGYTF	TGTGCCACCAGTGATGATACAGGGACGGGTGGCTACACCTTC
TRBV20-1	TRBJ2-7	many	TRBD2	CSARGISGTSGYEQYF	TGCAGTGCTAGAGGAATTTCCGGGACTAGCGGATACGAGCAGTACTTC
TRBV6-5	TRBJ1-5	many	TRBD1	CASTDGTGHQPQHF	TGTGCCAGCACCGACGGGACAGGGCATCAGCCCCAGCATTTT
TRBV24-1	TRBJ2-7	few	-	CATGSWGKSSYEQYF	TGTGCCACCGGGTCATGGGGAAAAAGCTCCTACGAGCAGTACTTC
TRBV12-5	TRBJ2-7	-	-	CASGSGLMPGASYEQYF	TGTGCTAGTGGTTCGGGTCTTATGCCGGGGGCCTCCTACGAGCAGTACTTC
TRBV29-1	TRBJ1-1	many	-	CSVVGQNTEAFF	TGCAGCGTTGTAGGGCAGAACACTGAAGCTTTCTTT
TRBV9	TRBJ1-6	few	-	CASSPQGRGESPLHF	TGTGCCAGCAGCCCGCAGGGAAGGGGTGAGTCACCCCTCCACTTT
TRBV20-1	TRBJ1-2	many	-	CSAWTRMGYGYTF	TGCAGTGCATGGACCCGGATGGGCTATGGCTACACCTTC
TRBV28	TRBJ2-4	-	-	CASSQTPRQENIQYF	TGTGCCAGCAGCCAGACCCCACGTCAGGAAAACATTCAGTACTTC
TRBV6-1	TRBJ2-2	many	TRBD1	CTAGGANTGELFF	TGTACCGCAGGGGGCGCGAACACCGGGGAGCTGTTTTTT
TRBV4-2	TRBJ2-5	few	-	CASSQGGTEGTQYF	TGTGCCAGCAGCCAAGGGGGCACAGAGGGGACCCAGTACTTC
TRBV3-1	TRBJ1-3	few	-	CASSLETWGNTIYF	TGTGCCAGCAGCCTTGAAACGTGGGGAAACACCATATATTTT